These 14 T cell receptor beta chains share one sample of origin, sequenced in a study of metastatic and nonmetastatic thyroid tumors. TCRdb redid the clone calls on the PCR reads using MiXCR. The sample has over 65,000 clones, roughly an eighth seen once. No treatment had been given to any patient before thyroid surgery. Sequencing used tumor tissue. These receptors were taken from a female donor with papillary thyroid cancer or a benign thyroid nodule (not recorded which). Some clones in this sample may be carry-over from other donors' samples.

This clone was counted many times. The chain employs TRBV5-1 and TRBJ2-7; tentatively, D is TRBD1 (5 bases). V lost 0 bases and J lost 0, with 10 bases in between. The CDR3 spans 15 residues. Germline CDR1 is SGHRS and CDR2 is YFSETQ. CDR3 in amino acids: CASSLEGYSSYEQYF. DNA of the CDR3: TGCGCCAGCAGCTTGGAGGGGTACAGCTCCTACGAGCAGTACTTC.

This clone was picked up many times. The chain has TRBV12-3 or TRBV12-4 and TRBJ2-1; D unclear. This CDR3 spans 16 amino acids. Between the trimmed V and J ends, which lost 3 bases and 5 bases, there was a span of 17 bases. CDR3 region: CASSLYGSLGNNEQFF. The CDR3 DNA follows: TGTGCCAGCAGTTTGTACGGGTCCCTAGGAAACAATGAGCAGTTCTTC.

CDR3 sequence (DNA): TGCGCCAGCAGCGCCGGATCTGGCCAGAACCAGCATTTT. This encodes CASSAGSGQNQHF. V and J are TRBV5-1 and TRBJ1-5, with D unresolved. Trimming cost V 4 bases and J 12 bases, with 17 bases left between them. The CDR3 is 13 amino acids. The germline CDR1 and CDR2 sequences are SGHRS and YFSETQ. The complete variable domain, with remaining parts taken from reference TRBV5-1 and TRBJ1-5, reads KAGVTQTPRYLIKTRGQQVTLSCSPISGHRSVSWYQQTPGQGLQFLFEYFSETQRNKGNFPGRFSGRQFSNSRSEMNVSTLELGDSALYLCASSAGSGQNQHFGDGTRLSIL.

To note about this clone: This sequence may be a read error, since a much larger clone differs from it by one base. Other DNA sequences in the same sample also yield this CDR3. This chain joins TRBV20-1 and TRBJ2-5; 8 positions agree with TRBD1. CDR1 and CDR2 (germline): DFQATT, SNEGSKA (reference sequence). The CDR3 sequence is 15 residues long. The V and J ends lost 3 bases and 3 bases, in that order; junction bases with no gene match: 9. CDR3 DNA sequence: TGCAGTGCTAGCCCCCTCCAGGGGGCAGAAGAGACCCAGTACTTC. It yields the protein CSASPLQGAEETQYF.

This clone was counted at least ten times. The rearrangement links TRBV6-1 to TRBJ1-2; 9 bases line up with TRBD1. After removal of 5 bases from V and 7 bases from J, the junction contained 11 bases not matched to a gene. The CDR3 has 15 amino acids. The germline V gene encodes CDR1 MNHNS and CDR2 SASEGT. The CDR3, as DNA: TGTGCCAGCAGTCCTACCACGACAGGGGGACGTGGCTACACCTTC. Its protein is CASSPTTTGGRGYTF.

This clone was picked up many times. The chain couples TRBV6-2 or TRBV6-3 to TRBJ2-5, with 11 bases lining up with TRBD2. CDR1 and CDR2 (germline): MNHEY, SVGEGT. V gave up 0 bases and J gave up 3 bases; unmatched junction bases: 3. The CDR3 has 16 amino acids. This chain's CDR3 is CASSYSPSGRKETQYF. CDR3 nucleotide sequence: TGTGCCAGCAGTTACTCGCCTAGCGGGAGGAAAGAGACCCAGTACTTC.

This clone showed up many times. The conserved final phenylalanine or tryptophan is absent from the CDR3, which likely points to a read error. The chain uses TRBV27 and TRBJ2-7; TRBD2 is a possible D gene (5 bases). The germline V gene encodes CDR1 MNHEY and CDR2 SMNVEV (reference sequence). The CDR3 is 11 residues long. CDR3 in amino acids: CASSFDYGQYL. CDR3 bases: TGTGCCAGCAGTTTTGACTACGGGCAGTACCTC.

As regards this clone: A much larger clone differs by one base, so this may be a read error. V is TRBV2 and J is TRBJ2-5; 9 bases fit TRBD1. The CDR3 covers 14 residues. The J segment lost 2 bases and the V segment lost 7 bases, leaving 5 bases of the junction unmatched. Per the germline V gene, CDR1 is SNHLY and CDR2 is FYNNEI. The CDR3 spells CASKYGTGQETQYF. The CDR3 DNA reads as TGTGCCAGCAAATACGGGACAGGGCAAGAGACCCAGTACTTC.

CDR3 sequence: CASSYSLPGTSWRGEQYF. The CDR3 region has the DNA TGTGCCAGCAGTTACTCCCTACCTGGGACTAGCTGGAGAGGCGAGCAGTACTTC. This rearrangement joins TRBV6-5 to TRBJ2-7; 9 bases line up with TRBD2. Trimming at V came to 0 bases and at J to 6 bases, leaving 15 bases not matched to a gene. The germline gives CDR1 MNHEY, CDR2 SVGAGI. The CDR3 spans 18 residues.

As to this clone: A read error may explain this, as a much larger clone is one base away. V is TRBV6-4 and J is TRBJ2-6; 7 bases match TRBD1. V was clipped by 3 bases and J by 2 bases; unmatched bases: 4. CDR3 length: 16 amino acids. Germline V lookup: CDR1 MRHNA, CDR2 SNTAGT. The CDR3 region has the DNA TGTGCCAGCAGTGAAGCAGGGGGTACTGGGGCCAACGTCCTGACTTTC. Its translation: CASSEAGGTGANVLTF.

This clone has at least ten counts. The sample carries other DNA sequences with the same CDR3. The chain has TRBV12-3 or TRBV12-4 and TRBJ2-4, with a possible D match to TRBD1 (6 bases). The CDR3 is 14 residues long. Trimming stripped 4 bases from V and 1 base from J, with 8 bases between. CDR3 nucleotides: TGTGCCAGCAGTTCGAGGGGGGCCAAAAACATTCAGTACTTC. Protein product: CASSSRGAKNIQYF.

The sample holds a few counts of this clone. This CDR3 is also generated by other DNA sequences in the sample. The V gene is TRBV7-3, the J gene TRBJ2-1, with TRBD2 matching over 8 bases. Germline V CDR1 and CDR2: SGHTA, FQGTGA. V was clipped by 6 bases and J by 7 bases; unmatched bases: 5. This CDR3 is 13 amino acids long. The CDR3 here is CASRREDHNEQFF. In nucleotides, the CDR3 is TGTGCCAGCAGGCGGGAGGATCATAATGAGCAGTTCTTC.

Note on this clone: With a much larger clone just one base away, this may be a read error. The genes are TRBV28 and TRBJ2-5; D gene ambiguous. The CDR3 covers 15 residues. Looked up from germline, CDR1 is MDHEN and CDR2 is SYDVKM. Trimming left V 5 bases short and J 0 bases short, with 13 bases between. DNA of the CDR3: TGTGCCAGCAGTCGCTTATCGGGCGACCAAGAGACCCAGTACTTC. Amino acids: CASSRLSGDQETQYF.

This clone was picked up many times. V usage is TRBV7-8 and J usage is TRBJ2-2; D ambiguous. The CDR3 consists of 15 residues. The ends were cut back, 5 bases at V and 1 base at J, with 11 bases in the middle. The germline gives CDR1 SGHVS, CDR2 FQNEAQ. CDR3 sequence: CASSATQLNTGELFF. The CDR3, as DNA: TGTGCCAGCAGCGCGACGCAGTTGAACACCGGGGAGCTGTTTTTT.